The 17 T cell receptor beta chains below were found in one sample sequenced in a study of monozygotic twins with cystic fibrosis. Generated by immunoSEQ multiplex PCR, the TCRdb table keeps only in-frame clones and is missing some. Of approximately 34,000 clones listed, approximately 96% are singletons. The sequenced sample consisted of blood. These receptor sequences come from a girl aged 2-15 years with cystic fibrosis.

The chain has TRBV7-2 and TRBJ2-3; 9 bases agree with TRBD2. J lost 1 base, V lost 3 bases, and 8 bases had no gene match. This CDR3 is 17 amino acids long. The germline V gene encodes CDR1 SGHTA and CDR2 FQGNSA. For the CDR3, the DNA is TGTGCCAGCAGCTTGGGTAGTGGCGGGAGGGGCACAGATACGCAGTATTTT. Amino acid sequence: CASSLGSGGRGTDTQYF.

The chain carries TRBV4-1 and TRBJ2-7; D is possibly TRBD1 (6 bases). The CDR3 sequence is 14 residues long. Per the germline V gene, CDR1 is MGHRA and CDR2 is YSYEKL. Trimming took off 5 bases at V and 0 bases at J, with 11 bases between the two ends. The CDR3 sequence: CASSSPTGSYEQYF. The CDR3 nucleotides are TGCGCCAGCAGCTCCCCGACAGGCTCCTACGAGCAGTACTTC.

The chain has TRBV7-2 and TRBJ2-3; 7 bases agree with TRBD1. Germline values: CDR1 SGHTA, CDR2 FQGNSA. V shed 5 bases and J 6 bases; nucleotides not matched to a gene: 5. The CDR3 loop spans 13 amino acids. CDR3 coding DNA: TGTGCCAGCAGCCCGGACAGGAGGGATACGCAGTATTTT. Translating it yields CASSPDRRDTQYF.

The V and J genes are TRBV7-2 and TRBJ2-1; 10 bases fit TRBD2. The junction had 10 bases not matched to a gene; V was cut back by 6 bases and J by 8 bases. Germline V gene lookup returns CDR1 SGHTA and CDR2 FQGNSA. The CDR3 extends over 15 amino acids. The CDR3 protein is CASSYGTSALDEQFF. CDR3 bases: TGTGCCAGCAGTTACGGGACTAGCGCATTGGATGAGCAGTTCTTC.

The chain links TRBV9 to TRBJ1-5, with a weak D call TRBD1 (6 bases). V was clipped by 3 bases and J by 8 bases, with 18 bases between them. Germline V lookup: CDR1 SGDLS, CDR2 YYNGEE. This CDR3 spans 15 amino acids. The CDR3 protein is CASSAGGGPLEPQHF. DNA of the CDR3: TGTGCCAGCAGCGCCGGGGGGGGCCCGTTGGAGCCCCAGCATTTT.

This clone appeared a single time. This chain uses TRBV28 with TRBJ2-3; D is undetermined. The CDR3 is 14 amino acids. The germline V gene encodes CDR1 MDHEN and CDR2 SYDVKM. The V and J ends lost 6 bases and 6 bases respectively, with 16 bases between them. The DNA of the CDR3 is TGTGCCAGCAGCCAACCACGCGAATCCGATACGCAGTATTTT. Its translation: CASSQPRESDTQYF. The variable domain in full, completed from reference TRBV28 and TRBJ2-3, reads DVKVTQSSRYLVKRTGEKVFLECVQDMDHENMFWYRQDPGLGLRLIYFSYDVKMKEKGDIPEGYSVSREKKERFSLILESASTNQTSMYLCASSQPRESDTQYFGPGTRLTVL.

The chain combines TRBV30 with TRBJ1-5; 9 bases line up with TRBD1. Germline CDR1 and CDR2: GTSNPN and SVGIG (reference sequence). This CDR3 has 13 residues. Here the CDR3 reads CASRTGVSQPQHF. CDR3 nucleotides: TGTGCATCCAGGACAGGGGTATCGCAGCCCCAGCATTTT.

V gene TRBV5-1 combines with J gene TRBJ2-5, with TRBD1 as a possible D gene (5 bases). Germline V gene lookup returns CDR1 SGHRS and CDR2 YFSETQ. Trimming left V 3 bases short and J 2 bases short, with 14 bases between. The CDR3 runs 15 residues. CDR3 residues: CASSSHLGVQETQYF. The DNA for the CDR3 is TGCGCCAGCAGCTCCCACTTAGGGGTACAAGAGACCCAGTACTTC.

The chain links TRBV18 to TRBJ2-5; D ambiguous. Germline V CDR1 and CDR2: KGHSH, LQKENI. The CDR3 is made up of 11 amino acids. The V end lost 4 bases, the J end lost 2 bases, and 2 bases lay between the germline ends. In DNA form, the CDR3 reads TGTGCCAGCTCACATCAAGAGACCCAGTACTTC. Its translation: CASSHQETQYF.

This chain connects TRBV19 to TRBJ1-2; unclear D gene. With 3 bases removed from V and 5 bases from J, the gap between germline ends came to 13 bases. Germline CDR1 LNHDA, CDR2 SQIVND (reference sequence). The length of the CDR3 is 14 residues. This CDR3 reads CASSMGKLGYGYTF. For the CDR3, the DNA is TGTGCCAGTAGTATGGGCAAATTGGGGTATGGCTACACCTTC.

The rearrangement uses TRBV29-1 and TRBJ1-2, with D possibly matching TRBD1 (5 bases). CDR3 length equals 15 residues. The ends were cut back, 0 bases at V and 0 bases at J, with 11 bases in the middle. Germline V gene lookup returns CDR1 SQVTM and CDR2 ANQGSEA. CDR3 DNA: TGCAGCGTTGAAGAGGGGCGACAGACTAACTATGGCTACACCTTC. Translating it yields CSVEEGRQTNYGYTF.

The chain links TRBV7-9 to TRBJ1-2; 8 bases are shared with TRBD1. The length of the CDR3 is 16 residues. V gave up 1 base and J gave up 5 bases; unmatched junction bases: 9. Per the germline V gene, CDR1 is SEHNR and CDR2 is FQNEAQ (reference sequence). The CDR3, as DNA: TGTGCCAGCAGCTTAGTAGGACAGGGTCCCCAATATGGCTACACCTTC. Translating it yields CASSLVGQGPQYGYTF.

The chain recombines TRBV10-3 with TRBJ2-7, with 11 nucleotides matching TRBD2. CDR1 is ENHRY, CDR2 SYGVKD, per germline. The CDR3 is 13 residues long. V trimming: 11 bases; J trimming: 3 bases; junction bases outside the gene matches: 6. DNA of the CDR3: TGTGCCGTGCGACTAGCGGGAAGCTACGAGCAGTACTTC. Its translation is CAVRLAGSYEQYF.

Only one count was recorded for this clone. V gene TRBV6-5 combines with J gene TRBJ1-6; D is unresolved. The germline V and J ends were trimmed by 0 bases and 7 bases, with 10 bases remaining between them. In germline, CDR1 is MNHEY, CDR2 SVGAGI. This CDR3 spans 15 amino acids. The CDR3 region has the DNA TGTGCCAGCAGTTACTCGAACAGCCTCAATTCACCCCTCCACTTT. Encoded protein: CASSYSNSLNSPLHF.

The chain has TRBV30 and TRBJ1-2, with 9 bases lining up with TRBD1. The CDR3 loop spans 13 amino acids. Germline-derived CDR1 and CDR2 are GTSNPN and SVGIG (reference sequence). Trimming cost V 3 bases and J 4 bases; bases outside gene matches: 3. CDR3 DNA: TGTGCCTGGAGGACAGGGGGTGCCTATGGCTACACCTTC. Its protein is CAWRTGGAYGYTF.

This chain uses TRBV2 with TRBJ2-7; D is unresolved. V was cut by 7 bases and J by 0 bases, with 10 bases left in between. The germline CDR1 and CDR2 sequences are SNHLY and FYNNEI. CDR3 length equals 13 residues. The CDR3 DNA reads TGTGCCAGCAAGGTAGACGTCTCCTACGAGCAGTACTTC. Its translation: CASKVDVSYEQYF.

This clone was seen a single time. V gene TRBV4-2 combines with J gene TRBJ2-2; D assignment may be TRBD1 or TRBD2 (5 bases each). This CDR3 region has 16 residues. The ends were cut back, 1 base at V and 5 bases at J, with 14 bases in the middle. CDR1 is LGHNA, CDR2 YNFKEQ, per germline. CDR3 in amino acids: CASSQGAGTQTGELFF. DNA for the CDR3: TGTGCCAGCAGCCAAGGGGCCGGGACGCAGACCGGGGAGCTGTTTTTT.